The clone carrying this TCR beta chain occurred a few times. Using unique molecular identifiers, the investigators prepared the TCRbeta library. From the PCR reads, TCRdb called clonotypes with MiXCR, one entry per CDR3 protein. The sample includes some 530,000 distinct CDR3 sequences, about an eighth seen only once; the top ten take about 5%. The data originate from a study of T-cell reconstitution after alpha-beta-depleted transplantation in children. After removal of 3 bases from V and 6 bases from J, the junction contained 5 bases not matched to a gene. Germline V CDR1 and CDR2: SEHNR, FQNEAQ (reference sequence). CDR3 size: 13 residues.

The chain carries TRBV7-9 and TRBJ2-7; 7 bases agree with TRBD2. The sample here was PBMCs from the stem cell graft donor, taken from the stem cell graft. This receptor was identified in a human donor who donated a stem cell graft to a child with combined immunodeficiency. As DNA, the CDR3 is TGTGCCAGCAGCTTTCCCAGGGAGGGCGAGCAGTACTTC. Its protein product is CASSFPREGEQYF.